This T cell receptor (beta chain) was retrieved from a study of blood T cell repertoires in COVID-19. Study context: Samples of COVID-19 (acute and convalescent) were obtained from the United States, Italy and Spain.

Germline CDR1 is SGHNT and CDR2 is YYREEE (reference sequence). The ends lost 4 bases at V and 0 bases at J; junction bases unmatched: 6. This CDR3 is built from 16 residues. Clones were read by immunoSEQ multiplex PCR, and TCRdb kept only the in-frame ones, dropping some. This sample has 55,000 to 65,000 clones, with less than 80% found just once. The chain couples TRBV5-4 to TRBJ1-4, with TRBD1 identical over 7 bases. Material: peripheral blood. This TCR came from a man in his fifties or sixties with acute or convalescent COVID-19. In nucleotides, the CDR3 is TGTGCCAGCAGCACAGGGGCGATGGCAACTAATGAAAAACTGTTTTTT. Amino acids: CASSTGAMATNEKLFF.